The sequence of this T cell receptor (beta chain) was determined in a study of post-analysis software for immune sequencing data. The study, taken as a whole, reports: The five TRBV segments detected at higher frequency in patients than in controls included TRBV5-6, TRBV5-1 and TRBV20-1.

Sequencing libraries made from TCR beta cDNA carried unique molecular identifiers. Via MiXCR, TCRdb re-called the PCR reads, giving one row per CDR3 protein. Of roughly 870,000 distinct CDR3 sequences in the sample, roughly half are singletons; the top ten hold 4.6%. Of note for this clonotype: Its antigen is still unknown.

Between the trimmed V and J ends, which lost 8 bases and 5 bases, there was a span of 15 bases. The germline gives CDR1 LNHDA, CDR2 SQIVND (reference sequence). The CDR3 totals 13 residues. The V call is TRBV19, the J call TRBJ1-2; D is possibly TRBD1 (5 bases). Source material: blood. The source of this sequence is a girl aged 10 to 17 with multiple sclerosis. The CDR3 spells CASQDKWTYGYTF. CDR3 bases: TGTGCCAGTCAGGACAAATGGACGTATGGCTACACCTTC. The variable domain in full, completed from reference TRBV19 and TRBJ1-2, reads DGGITQSPKYLFRKEGQNVTLSCEQNLNHDAMYWYRQDPGQGLRLIYYSQIVNDFQKGDIAEGYSVSREKKESFPLTVTSAQKNPTAFYLCASQDKWTYGYTFGSGTRLTVV.